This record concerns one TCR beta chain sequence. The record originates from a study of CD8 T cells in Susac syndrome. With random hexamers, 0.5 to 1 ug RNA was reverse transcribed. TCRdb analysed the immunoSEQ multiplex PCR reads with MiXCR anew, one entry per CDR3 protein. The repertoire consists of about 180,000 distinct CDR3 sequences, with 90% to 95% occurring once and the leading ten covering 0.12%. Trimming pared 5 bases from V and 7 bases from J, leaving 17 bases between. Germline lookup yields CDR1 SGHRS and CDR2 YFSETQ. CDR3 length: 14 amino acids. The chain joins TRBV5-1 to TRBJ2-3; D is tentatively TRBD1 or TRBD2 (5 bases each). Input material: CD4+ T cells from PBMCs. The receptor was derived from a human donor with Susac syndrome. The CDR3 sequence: CASSNGGVDNTQYF. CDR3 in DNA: TGCGCCAGCAGTAATGGGGGAGTGGACAATACGCAGTATTTT.